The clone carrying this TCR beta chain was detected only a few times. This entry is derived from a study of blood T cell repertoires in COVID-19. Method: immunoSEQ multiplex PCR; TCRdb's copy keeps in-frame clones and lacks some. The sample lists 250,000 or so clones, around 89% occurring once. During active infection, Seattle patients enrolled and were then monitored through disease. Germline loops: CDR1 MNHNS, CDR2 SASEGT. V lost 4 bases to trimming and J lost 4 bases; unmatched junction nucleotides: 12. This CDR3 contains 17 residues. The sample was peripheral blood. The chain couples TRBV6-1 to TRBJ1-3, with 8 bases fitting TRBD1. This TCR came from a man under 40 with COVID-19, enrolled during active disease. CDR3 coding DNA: TGTGCCAGCAGTGCCGGCGTGACAGGGGCTGGGGGAAACACCATATATTTT. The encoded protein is CASSAGVTGAGGNTIYF.